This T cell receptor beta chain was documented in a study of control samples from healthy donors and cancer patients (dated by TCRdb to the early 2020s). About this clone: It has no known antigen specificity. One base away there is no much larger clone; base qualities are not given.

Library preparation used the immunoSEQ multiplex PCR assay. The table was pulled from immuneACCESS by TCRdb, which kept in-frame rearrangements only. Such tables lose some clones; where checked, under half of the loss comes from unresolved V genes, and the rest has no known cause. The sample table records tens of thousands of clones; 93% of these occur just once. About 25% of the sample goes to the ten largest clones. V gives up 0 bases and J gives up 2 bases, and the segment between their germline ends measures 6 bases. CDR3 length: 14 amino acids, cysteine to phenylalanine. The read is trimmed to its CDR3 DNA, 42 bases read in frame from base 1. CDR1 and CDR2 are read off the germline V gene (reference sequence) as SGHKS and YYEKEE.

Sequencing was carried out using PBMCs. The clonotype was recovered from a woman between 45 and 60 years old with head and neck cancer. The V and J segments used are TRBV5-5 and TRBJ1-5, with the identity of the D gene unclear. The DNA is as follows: TGTGCCAGCAGCTTGGAAGACCGCAATCAGCCCCAGCATTTT. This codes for CASSLEDRNQPQHF.